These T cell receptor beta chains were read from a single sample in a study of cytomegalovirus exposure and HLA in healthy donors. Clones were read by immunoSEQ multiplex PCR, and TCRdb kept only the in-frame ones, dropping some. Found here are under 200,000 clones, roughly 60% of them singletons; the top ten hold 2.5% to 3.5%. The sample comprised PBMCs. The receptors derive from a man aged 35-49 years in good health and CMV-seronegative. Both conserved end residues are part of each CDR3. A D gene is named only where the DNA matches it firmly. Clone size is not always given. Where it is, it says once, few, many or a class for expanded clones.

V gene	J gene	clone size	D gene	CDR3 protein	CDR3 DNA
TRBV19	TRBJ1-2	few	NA	CASSVINYGYTF	TGTGCCAGTAGTGTCATTAACTATGGCTACACCTTC
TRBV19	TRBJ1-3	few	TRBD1	CASREQGAGNTIYF	TGTGCCAGTAGGGAACAGGGGGCTGGAAACACCATATATTTT
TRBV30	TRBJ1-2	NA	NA	CAWSIGLLYGYTF	TGTGCCTGGTCGATAGGACTTCTCTATGGCTACACCTTC
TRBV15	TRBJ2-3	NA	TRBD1	CATSRAATGGEDTQYF	TGTGCCACCAGCAGAGCAGCGACAGGGGGCGAAGATACGCAGTATTTT
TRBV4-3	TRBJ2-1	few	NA	CASSQETGGGNNEQFF	TGCGCCAGCAGCCAAGAAACAGGGGGGGGGAACAATGAGCAGTTCTTC
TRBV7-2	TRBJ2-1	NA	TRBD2	CASSLVGAGLLVNEQFF	TGTGCCAGCAGCTTAGTGGGAGCGGGACTCCTCGTGAATGAGCAGTTCTTC
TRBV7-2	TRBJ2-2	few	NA	CASSLQTTTGELFF	TGTGCCAGCAGCCTCCAGACTACGACCGGGGAGCTGTTTTTT
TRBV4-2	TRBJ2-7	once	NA	CASSQAQGSDYEQYF	TGTGCCAGCAGCCAAGCACAGGGATCGGACTACGAGCAGTACTTC
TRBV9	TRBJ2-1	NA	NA	CASSVTGTGDEQFF	TGTGCCAGCAGCGTGACCGGGACTGGAGATGAGCAGTTCTTC
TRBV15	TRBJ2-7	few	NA	CATSRDLLAAERYEQYF	TGTGCCACCAGCAGAGATCTATTAGCGGCTGAACGGTACGAGCAGTACTTC
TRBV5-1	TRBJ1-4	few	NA	CASSPGGTTNEKLFF	TGCGCCAGCAGCCCCGGAGGGACAACTAATGAAAAACTGTTTTTT
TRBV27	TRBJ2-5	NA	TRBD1	CASSRDRGEETQYF	TGTGCCAGCAGCAGGGACAGGGGAGAAGAGACCCAGTACTTC
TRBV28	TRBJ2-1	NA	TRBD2	CASSVGGTHNEQFF	TGTGCCAGCAGTGTCGGGGGGACCCACAATGAGCAGTTCTTC
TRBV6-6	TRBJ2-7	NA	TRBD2	CASSYGTSGYEQYF	TGTGCCAGCAGTTACGGGACTAGCGGGTACGAGCAGTACTTC
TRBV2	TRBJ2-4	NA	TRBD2	CASSPSGGTQNIQYF	TGTGCCAGCAGTCCTAGCGGGGGGACGCAAAACATTCAGTACTTC
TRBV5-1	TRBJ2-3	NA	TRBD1	CASSSWTGNTDTQYF	TGCGCCAGCAGCTCATGGACAGGGAACACAGATACGCAGTATTTT
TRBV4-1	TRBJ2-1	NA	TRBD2	CASSQDKAGVFFGEQFF	TGCGCCAGCAGCCAAGATAAGGCGGGAGTTTTTTTCGGTGAGCAGTTCTTC
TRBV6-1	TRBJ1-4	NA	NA	CASRITTGSEKLFF	TGTGCCAGCAGAATTACAACAGGGAGTGAAAAACTGTTTTTT
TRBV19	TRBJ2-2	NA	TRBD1	CASTRGMYTGELFF	TGTGCCAGTACCAGGGGGATGTACACCGGGGAGCTGTTTTTT
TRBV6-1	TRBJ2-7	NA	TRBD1	CASSEATGWQVNYEQYF	TGTGCCAGCAGTGAGGCGACAGGGTGGCAGGTAAACTACGAGCAGTACTTC
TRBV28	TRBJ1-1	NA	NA	CASSSIGGADTEAFF	TGTGCCAGCAGTTCTATTGGGGGCGCTGACACTGAAGCTTTCTTT
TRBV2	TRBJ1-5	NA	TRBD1	CASSGDRGYQPQHF	TGTGCCAGCAGTGGGGACAGGGGATATCAGCCCCAGCATTTT
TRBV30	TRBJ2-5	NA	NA	CAWSSQETQYF	TGTGCCTGGAGTTCCCAGGAGACCCAGTACTTC
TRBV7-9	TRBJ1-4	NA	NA	CASSLERGATNEKLFF	TGTGCCAGCAGCTTAGAACGAGGAGCAACTAATGAAAAACTGTTTTTT
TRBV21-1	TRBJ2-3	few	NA	CASSFGTSTDTQYF	TGTGCCAGCAGCTTTGGGACTAGCACAGATACGCAGTATTTT
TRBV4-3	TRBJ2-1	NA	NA	CASSQDVGVGYNEQFF	TGCGCCAGCAGCCAAGATGTAGGGGTTGGCTACAATGAGCAGTTCTTC
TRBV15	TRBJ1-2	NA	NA	CATSDGQNYGYTF	TGTGCCACCAGCGATGGACAGAACTATGGCTACACCTTC
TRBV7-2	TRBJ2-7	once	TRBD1	CASSLAGQGPYEQYF	TGTGCCAGCAGCTTAGCAGGACAGGGACCCTACGAGCAGTACTTC
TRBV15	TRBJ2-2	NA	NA	CATSRDRDTGELFF	TGTGCCACCAGCAGAGACCGGGACACCGGGGAGCTGTTTTTT
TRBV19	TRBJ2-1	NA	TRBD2	CASSSLAGGYNEQFF	TGTGCCAGTAGTTCCCTAGCGGGGGGATACAATGAGCAGTTCTTC
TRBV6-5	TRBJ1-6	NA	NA	CASRIGDSPLHF	TGTGCCAGCAGAATCGGGGATTCACCCCTCCACTTT
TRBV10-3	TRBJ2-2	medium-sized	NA	CAISERQTFTGELFF	TGTGCCATCAGTGAGAGACAGACGTTCACCGGGGAGCTGTTTTTT
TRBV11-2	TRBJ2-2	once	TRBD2	CASSLDRTSTGELFF	TGTGCCAGCAGCTTAGATAGGACTAGTACCGGGGAGCTGTTTTTT
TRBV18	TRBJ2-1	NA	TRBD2	CASSHSGLASGGMKGAYNEQFF	TGTGCCAGCTCACACTCGGGGTTGGCTAGCGGGGGTATGAAGGGGGCCTACAATGAGCAGTTCTTC
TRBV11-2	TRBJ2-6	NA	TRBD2	CASSLRGEPGANVLTF	TGTGCCAGCAGCCTACGGGGGGAACCTGGGGCCAACGTCCTGACTTTC
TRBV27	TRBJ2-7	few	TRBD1	CASSTMRGPGHLYEQYF	TGTGCCAGCAGTACGATGAGGGGGCCGGGACACCTCTACGAGCAGTACTTC
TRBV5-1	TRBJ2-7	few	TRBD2	CASSLGGSYQSEQYF	TGCGCCAGCAGCTTGGGCGGGAGCTACCAGTCCGAGCAGTACTTC
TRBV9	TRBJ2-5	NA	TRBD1	CASSPGGRDVETQYF	TGTGCCAGCAGTCCAGGGGGCCGGGATGTAGAGACCCAGTACTTC
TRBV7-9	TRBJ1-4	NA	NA	CASSYDSRDEKLFF	TGTGCCAGCAGCTACGACAGCCGGGATGAAAAACTGTTTTTT
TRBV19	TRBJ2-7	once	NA	CASSTNRIDEQYF	TGTGCCAGTAGTACCAACAGGATAGACGAGCAGTACTTC
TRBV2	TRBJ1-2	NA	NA	CASSEGGAWRNGYTF	TGTGCCAGCAGTGAAGGGGGCGCGTGGAGAAATGGCTACACCTTC
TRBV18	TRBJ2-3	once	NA	CASSPPAFEADTQYF	TGTGCCAGCTCACCACCAGCGTTTGAGGCCGATACGCAGTATTTT
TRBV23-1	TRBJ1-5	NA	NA	CASSQYTGSDNQPQHF	TGCGCCAGCAGTCAATATACAGGGTCGGATAATCAGCCCCAGCATTTT
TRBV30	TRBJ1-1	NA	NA	CAWSVYSLNTEAFF	TGTGCCTGGAGTGTATACAGTTTGAACACTGAAGCTTTCTTT
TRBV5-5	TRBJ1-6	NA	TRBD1	CASSNSRDRDRSPLHF	TGTGCCAGCAGCAATTCCCGGGACAGGGATCGGTCACCCCTCCACTTT
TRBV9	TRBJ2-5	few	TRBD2	CASSEWASGHQETQYF	TGTGCCAGCAGCGAGTGGGCTAGCGGGCATCAAGAGACCCAGTACTTC
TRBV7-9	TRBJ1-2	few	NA	CASSASGGAGYGYTF	TGTGCCAGCAGCGCGTCGGGGGGCGCGGGGTATGGCTACACCTTC
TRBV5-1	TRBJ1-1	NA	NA	CASSLQGGGTEAFF	TGCGCCAGCAGCTTACAGGGCGGCGGCACTGAAGCTTTCTTT
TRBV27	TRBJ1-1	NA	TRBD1	CASLGQGRTEAFF	TGTGCCAGCCTAGGACAGGGTAGGACTGAAGCTTTCTTT
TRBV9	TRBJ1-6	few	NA	CASSVESRGNSPLHF	TGTGCCAGCAGCGTAGAGAGCCGGGGGAATTCACCCCTCCACTTT
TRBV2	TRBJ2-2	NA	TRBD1	CASSNRGRDAGELFF	TGTGCCAGCAGCAACAGGGGAAGGGATGCCGGGGAGCTGTTTTTT
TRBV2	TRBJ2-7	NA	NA	CASIRTGSSVEQYF	TGTGCCAGCATTCGCACAGGGAGTTCGGTCGAGCAGTACTTC